This TCR beta chain stems from a study of cytomegalovirus exposure and HLA in healthy donors. General observations from the study: Accurate predictions that matched the HLA-A and HLA-B alleles of most subjects were reportedly made from TCR beta sequences. HLA allele associations emerged for around 15,000 TCR beta sequences in a later analysis, at 0.05 false discovery rate.

Healthy bone marrow donors made up the cohort. As concerns this clone: The target antigen is unknown.

The PCR used 60 Vbeta and 13 Jbeta primers. TCRdb keeps only in-frame clones here, not all; method: immunoSEQ multiplex PCR. The sample consists of some 130,000 clones, approximately 82% of them appearing once. This CDR3 spans 15 amino acids. Germline V gene sequence: CDR1 MGHRA, CDR2 YSYEKL. Trimming at V came to 0 bases and at J to 6 bases, leaving 6 bases not matched to a gene. This chain uses TRBV4-1 with TRBJ2-3; 7 nucleotides agree with TRBD2. The specimen was PBMCs. This TCR came from a man aged 35 to 55 in good health and CMV-seronegative. CDR3 bases: TGCGCCAGCAGCCAAGAGGGTGGGAGGGATGATACGCAGTATTTT. Protein: CASSQEGGRDDTQYF.